Below are 20 T cell receptor beta chains sequenced from a single sample in a study of cytomegalovirus exposure and HLA in healthy donors. PCR amplification relied on 60 Vbeta primers (plus 13 Jbeta primers). Produced via immunoSEQ multiplex PCR; TCRdb's table is partial and in-frame only. In the table there are around 170,000 clones, 81% of which are singletons. Source material: PBMCs. Receptors were obtained from a man between 50 and 59 years old in good health and CMV-seronegative.

The V call is TRBV5-6, the J call TRBJ2-7; possible D gene TRBD2, 6 bases. Germline-derived CDR1 and CDR2 are SGHDT and YYEEEE. The CDR3 is made up of 14 amino acids. The ends were cut back, 0 bases at V and 4 bases at J, with 11 bases in the middle. CDR3 sequence (DNA): TGTGCCAGCAGCTTGGGACTAGTCGTATACGAGCAGTACTTC. It yields the protein CASSLGLVVYEQYF.

The chain carries TRBV18 and TRBJ1-6, with a tentative D call TRBD1 (5 bases). The CDR3 spans 13 residues. The V gene lost 6 bases and the J gene lost 9 bases, with 12 bases spanning the gap. Germline assignment: CDR1 KGHSH and CDR2 LQKENI. The CDR3 here is CASSPGSGSPLHF. In DNA, the CDR3 is TGTGCCAGCTCGCCAGGGTCGGGTTCACCCCTCCACTTT.

The chain is built from TRBV5-4 and TRBJ1-4; TRBD1 aligns across 9 bases. Germline V gene lookup returns CDR1 SGHNT and CDR2 YYREEE (reference sequence). Trimming at V came to 4 bases and at J to 13 bases, leaving 8 bases not matched to a gene. The CDR3 is 13 amino acids. CDR3 nucleotides: TGTGCCAGCAGCGACAGGGGGGCGTTGCGACTGTTTTTT. This encodes CASSDRGALRLFF.

This chain connects TRBV27 to TRBJ1-6; TRBD1 is a possible D gene (6 bases). Germline V gives CDR1 MNHEY, CDR2 SMNVEV (reference sequence). V was pared by 10 bases and J by 4 bases, with 14 bases between. The CDR3 length is 14 residues. CDR3 DNA sequence: TGTGCCACAAGAAAGGACAGTTATAATTCACCCCTCCACTTT. This gives the protein CATRKDSYNSPLHF.

V is TRBV29-1 and J is TRBJ1-2; D call uncertain. Trimming stripped 5 bases from V and 8 bases from J, with 3 bases between. The CDR3 is made up of 8 amino acids. Looked up from germline, CDR1 is SQVTM and CDR2 is ANQGSEA. CDR3 residues: CSVQGYTF. In nucleotides, the CDR3 is TGCAGCGTTCAGGGCTACACCTTC.

The J gene is TRBJ1-6, the V gene TRBV5-6; 7 nucleotides line up with TRBD1. V gave up 0 bases and J gave up 5 bases; unmatched junction bases: 2. The CDR3 is 15 amino acids. CDR1 and CDR2 from the germline V gene are SGHDT and YYEEEE. The CDR3 is CASSLETGHNSPLHF. The CDR3 DNA is TGTGCCAGCAGCTTGGAGACAGGGCATAATTCACCCCTCCACTTT.

This chain joins TRBV2 and TRBJ2-5, with D possibly matching TRBD2 (5 bases). Germline CDR1 SNHLY, CDR2 FYNNEI. Trimming took off 1 base at V and 2 bases at J, with 11 bases between the two ends. The length of the CDR3 is 15 residues. In DNA, the CDR3 is TGTGCCAGCAGTGAAGATGGAGGACTTCAAGAGACCCAGTACTTC. Translating it yields CASSEDGGLQETQYF.

CDR3: CASSYSNYRVSGEQFF. The CDR3 DNA reads TGTGCCAGCAGTTACTCGAACTACAGGGTGTCGGGTGAGCAGTTCTTC. The rearrangement joins TRBV6-5 to TRBJ2-1, with a possible D match to TRBD1 (6 bases). Germline loops: CDR1 MNHEY, CDR2 SVGAGI. There are 16 residues in the CDR3. The V end was cut by 0 bases, the J end by 9 bases, with 18 bases between.

The rearrangement joins TRBV5-1 to TRBJ2-3; possible D gene TRBD2, 6 bases. Germline V CDR1 and CDR2: SGHRS, YFSETQ. The CDR3 length is 19 residues. Trimming removed 7 bases at V and 4 bases at J, with 31 bases between. The CDR3 DNA reads TGCGCCAGCTCCTCACCTGTGGAACTAGCCGAGATTCCCCCAGATACGCAGTATTTT. It is translated as CASSSPVELAEIPPDTQYF.

This chain joins TRBV6-1 and TRBJ1-4; no firm D call. This CDR3 spans 14 amino acids. CDR1 is MNHNS, CDR2 SASEGT, per germline. V lost 2 bases and J lost 6, with 10 bases in between. The CDR3 sequence is CASSEFRIYEKLFF. The CDR3 nucleotides are TGTGCCAGCAGTGAATTCAGGATCTATGAAAAACTGTTTTTT.

This clone was observed a single time. V and J are TRBV5-1 and TRBJ2-7; 8 bases align to TRBD1. The germline CDR1 and CDR2 sequences are SGHRS and YFSETQ. V gave up 0 bases and J gave up 3 bases; unmatched junction bases: 5. CDR3 length equals 15 residues. CDR3 sequence (DNA): TGCGCCAGCAGCTTGGTGGCAGGGGGCATCTACGAGCAGTACTTC. Protein: CASSLVAGGIYEQYF.

In this sample, this clone turned up a few times. This chain uses TRBV29-1 with TRBJ2-4; D is possibly TRBD2 (5 bases). Germline CDR1 SQVTM, CDR2 ANQGSEA. The V end was cut by 6 bases, the J end by 6 bases, with 12 bases between. This CDR3 region has 12 residues. The CDR3 protein is CSVAASGNIQYF. In nucleotides, the CDR3 is TGCAGCGTGGCGGCGAGCGGAAACATTCAGTACTTC.

This clone was detected a few times. The genes are TRBV5-1 and TRBJ2-7, with D hard to call. CDR1 is SGHRS, CDR2 YFSETQ, per germline. CDR3 length equals 16 residues. V shed 4 bases and J shed 6 bases, with 23 bases lying between them. CDR3 protein: CASSLDDTILPFEQYF. CDR3 DNA sequence: TGCGCCAGCAGCCTCGATGACACAATTCTACCTTTCGAGCAGTACTTC.

CDR3 residues: CASSYGTREEQFF. The CDR3, as DNA: TGTGCCAGCAGTTATGGGACACGAGAAGAGCAGTTCTTC. The chain carries TRBV9 and TRBJ2-1, with TRBD1 as a possible D gene (6 bases). CDR3 size: 13 residues. Germline assignment: CDR1 SGDLS and CDR2 YYNGEE. Trimming pared 5 bases from V and 10 bases from J, leaving 16 bases between.

The chain combines TRBV5-1 with TRBJ2-1, with 9 bases aligning to TRBD1. The germline V gene has CDR1 SGHRS and CDR2 YFSETQ. The CDR3 sequence is 14 residues long. Germline trimming cut 1 base from V and 5 bases from J; bases unmatched to any gene: 1. The CDR3, as DNA: TGCGCCAGCAGCTTGACAGGGGGCCACAATGAGCAGTTCTTC. Protein product: CASSLTGGHNEQFF.

The CDR3 sequence: CASSFRVGYEQYF. The DNA for the CDR3 is TGCGCCAGCAGTTTCAGGGTGGGGTACGAGCAGTACTTC. V and J are TRBV5-1 and TRBJ2-7, with D tentatively TRBD1 (5 bases). The CDR3 is made up of 13 amino acids. CDR1 is SGHRS and CDR2 is YFSETQ in the germline V gene. V shed 5 bases and J shed 4 bases, with 13 bases lying between them. Full variable domain (outside the CDR3, taken from reference TRBV5-1 and TRBJ2-7): KAGVTQTPRYLIKTRGQQVTLSCSPISGHRSVSWYQQTPGQGLQFLFEYFSETQRNKGNFPGRFSGRQFSNSRSEMNVSTLELGDSALYLCASSFRVGYEQYFGPGTRLTVT.

The rearrangement uses TRBV4-2 and TRBJ2-2; 14 bases are shared with TRBD2. The CDR3 spans 17 residues. The junction had 5 bases not matched to a gene; V was cut back by 6 bases and J by 2 bases. Germline lookup yields CDR1 LGHNA and CDR2 YNFKEQ. The CDR3 loop is CASRGLAGGPNTGELFF. The CDR3 DNA sequence: TGTGCCAGCAGAGGACTAGCGGGGGGTCCAAACACCGGGGAGCTGTTTTTT.

This chain links TRBV5-1 with TRBJ1-3; no clear D gene. The V and J ends lost 5 bases and 0 bases respectively, with 12 bases between them. This CDR3 has 15 residues. Germline V gene lookup returns CDR1 SGHRS and CDR2 YFSETQ. The CDR3 here is CASSPTATSGNTIYF. In DNA form, the CDR3 reads TGCGCCAGCAGTCCCACAGCCACCTCTGGAAACACCATATATTTT.

The chain links TRBV29-1 to TRBJ1-4; D unclear. The CDR3 runs 12 residues. V was pared by 3 bases and J by 3 bases, with 5 bases between. CDR1 SQVTM and CDR2 ANQGSEA come from the germline V gene. Here the CDR3 reads CSVESANEKLFF. CDR3 nucleotide sequence: TGCAGCGTTGAGTCGGCTAATGAAAAACTGTTTTTT.

The V and J genes are TRBV13 and TRBJ1-2, with a possible D match to TRBD1 (5 bases). The germline V gene encodes CDR1 PRHDT and CDR2 FYEKMQ (reference sequence). The CDR3 is 13 residues long. Trimming left V 5 bases short and J 2 bases short, with 9 bases between. The CDR3: CASSIGGNYGYTF. The CDR3 nucleotides read TGTGCCAGCAGCATCGGGGGGAACTATGGCTACACCTTC.